The clone carrying this TCR beta chain was counted many times. As for time point: newly diagnosed GD, antithyroid drugs for less than 3 months. There was RNA extracted from PBMCs, and the TCR library was made from it. This sample stems from a study of regulatory T cells in long-lasting Graves disease. CDR3-region Arm-PCR and iRepertoire HTBI primers produced the TCR beta libraries. From the multiplex PCR reads, TCRdb called clonotypes with MiXCR, one entry per CDR3 protein. The sample has roughly 500,000 distinct CDR3 sequences, about 12% seen once. Germline V gene lookup returns CDR1 MNHEY and CDR2 SMNVEV (reference sequence). The V and J ends lost 5 bases and 5 bases, in that order; junction bases with no gene match: 6. The CDR3 contains 14 residues. These data were also filed under a second study, of T cells in Graves' hyperthyroidism and ophthalmopathy.

Sequences were derived from peripheral blood mononuclear cells (PBMCs), sampled at new diagnosis, from a patient treated with antithyroid drugs. The TCR sequence derives from a woman in her 30s with Graves disease. The chain has TRBV27 and TRBJ1-1; 9 bases agree with TRBD1. This chain's CDR3 is CASSLRQGGTEAFF. CDR3 bases: TGTGCCAGCAGTCTTAGACAGGGGGGTACTGAAGCTTTCTTT.